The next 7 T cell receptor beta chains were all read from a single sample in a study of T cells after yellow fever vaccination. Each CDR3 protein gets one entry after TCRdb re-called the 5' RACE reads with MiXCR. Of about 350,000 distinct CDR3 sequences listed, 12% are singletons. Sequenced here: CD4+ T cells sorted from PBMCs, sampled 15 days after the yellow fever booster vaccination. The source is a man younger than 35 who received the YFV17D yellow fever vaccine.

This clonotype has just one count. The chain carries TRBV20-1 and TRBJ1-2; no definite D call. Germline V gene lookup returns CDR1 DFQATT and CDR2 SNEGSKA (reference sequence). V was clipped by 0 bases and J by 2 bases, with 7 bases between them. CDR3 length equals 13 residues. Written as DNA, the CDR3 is TGCAGTGCTAGAGATTACGGAAACTATGGCTACACCTTC. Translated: CSARDYGNYGYTF.

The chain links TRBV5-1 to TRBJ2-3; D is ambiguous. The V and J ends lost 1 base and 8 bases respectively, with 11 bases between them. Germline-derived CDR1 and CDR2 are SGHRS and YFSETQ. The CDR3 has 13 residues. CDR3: CASSLLEEPTQYF. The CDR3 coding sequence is TGCGCCAGCAGCTTGCTCGAGGAGCCTACGCAGTATTTT.

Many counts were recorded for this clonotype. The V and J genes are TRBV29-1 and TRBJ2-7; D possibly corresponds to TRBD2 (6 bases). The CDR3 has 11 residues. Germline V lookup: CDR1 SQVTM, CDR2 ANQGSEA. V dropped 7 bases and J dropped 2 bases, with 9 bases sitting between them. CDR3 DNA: TGCAGCGCGGGGACTGCCTACGAGCAGTACTTC. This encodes CSAGTAYEQYF.

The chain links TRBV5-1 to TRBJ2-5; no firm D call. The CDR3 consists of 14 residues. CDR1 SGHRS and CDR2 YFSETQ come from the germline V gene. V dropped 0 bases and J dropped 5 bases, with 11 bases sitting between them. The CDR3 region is CASSLGSAVETQYF. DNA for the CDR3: TGCGCCAGCAGCTTGGGTTCCGCGGTTGAGACCCAGTACTTC.

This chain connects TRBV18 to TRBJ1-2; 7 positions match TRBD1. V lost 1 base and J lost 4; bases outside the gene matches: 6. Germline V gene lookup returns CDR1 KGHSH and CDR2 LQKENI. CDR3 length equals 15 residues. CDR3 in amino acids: CASSPQDRYSYGYTF. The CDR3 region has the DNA TGTGCCAGCTCACCACAGGACAGGTATTCCTATGGCTACACCTTC.

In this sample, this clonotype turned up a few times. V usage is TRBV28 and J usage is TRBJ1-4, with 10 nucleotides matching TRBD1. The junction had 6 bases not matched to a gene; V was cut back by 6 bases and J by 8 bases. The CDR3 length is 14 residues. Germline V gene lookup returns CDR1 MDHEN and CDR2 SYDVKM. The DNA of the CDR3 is TGTGCCAGCAGCCCCGGGACAGGGGTGGAAAAACTGTTTTTT. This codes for CASSPGTGVEKLFF.

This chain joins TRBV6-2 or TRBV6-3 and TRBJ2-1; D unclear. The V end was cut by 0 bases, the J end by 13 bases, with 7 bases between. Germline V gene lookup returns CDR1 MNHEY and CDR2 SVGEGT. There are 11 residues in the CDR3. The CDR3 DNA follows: TGTGCCAGCAGTTACTCGACCTTCCAGTTCTTC. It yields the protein CASSYSTFQFF.